This T cell receptor (beta chain) emerged from a study of T cell repertoires in cytomegalovirus infection. The table lists this clonotype with many counts. The antigen remains unidentified. TCRdb fed the reads into MiXCR, producing one record per CDR3 protein. The sample shows 650,000 to 850,000 distinct CDR3 sequences, just under 30% of them seen only once. General study findings and limits: The response measured ex vivo was dominated by TCR beta clonotypes (HLA-C-restricted and CMV-specific).

Germline-derived CDR1 and CDR2 are SGHVS and FNYEAQ. The CDR3 contains 14 residues. V gave up 4 bases and J gave up 8 bases; unmatched junction bases: 3. The sequencing used cultured CD8+ T cells from PBMCs, collected from culture after CMV antigen stimulation. The source is a human donor in good health (CMV status not recorded). Some clones in this sample may be carry-over from other donors' samples. J is TRBJ1-4 and V is TRBV7-6, with 11 bases matching TRBD1. The CDR3 region is CASSSGQGVEKLFF. The DNA of the CDR3 is TGTGCCAGCAGCTCGGGACAGGGGGTAGAAAAACTGTTTTTT.